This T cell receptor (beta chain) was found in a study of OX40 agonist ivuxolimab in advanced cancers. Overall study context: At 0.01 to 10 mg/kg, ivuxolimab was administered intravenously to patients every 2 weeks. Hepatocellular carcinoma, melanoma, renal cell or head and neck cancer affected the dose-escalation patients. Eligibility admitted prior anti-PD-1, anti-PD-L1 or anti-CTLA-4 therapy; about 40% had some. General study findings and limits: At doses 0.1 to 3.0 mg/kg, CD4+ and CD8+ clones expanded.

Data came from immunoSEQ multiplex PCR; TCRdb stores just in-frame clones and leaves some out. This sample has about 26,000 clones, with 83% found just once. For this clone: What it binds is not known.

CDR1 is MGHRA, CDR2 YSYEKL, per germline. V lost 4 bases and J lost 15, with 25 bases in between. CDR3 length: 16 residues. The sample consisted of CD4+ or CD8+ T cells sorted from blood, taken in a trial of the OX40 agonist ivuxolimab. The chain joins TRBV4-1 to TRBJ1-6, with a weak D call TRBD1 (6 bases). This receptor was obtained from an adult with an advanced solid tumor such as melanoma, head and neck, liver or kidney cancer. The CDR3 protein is CASSPPTVAPTGYLHF. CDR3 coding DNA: TGCGCCAGCAGCCCCCCAACGGTCGCGCCCACAGGGTACCTCCACTTT.